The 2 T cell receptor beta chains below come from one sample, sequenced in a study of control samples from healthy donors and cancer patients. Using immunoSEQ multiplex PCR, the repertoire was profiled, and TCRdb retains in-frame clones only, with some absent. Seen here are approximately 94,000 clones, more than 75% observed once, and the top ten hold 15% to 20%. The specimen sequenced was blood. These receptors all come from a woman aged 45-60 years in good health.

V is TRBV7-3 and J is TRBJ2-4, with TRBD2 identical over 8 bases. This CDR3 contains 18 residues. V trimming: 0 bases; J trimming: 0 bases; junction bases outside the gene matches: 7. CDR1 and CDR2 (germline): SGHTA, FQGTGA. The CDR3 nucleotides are TGTGCCAGCAGCTTAACGTTAACCAGCGGGGGAGCCAAAAACATTCAGTACTTC. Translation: CASSLTLTSGGAKNIQYF.

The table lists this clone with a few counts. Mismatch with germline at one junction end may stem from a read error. The DNA for the CDR3 is TGTGCCAGCAGCTTGCTGCGAGACTTC. It is translated as CASSLLRDF. V usage is TRBV5-8 and J usage is TRBJ2-7; D ambiguous. Germline values: CDR1 SGHTS, CDR2 YDEGEE. The CDR3 sequence is 9 residues long.